The clone carrying this TCR beta chain was found many times. The data were obtained in a study of blood T cell repertoires in COVID-19. Here immunoSEQ multiplex PCR was the method, and the copy in TCRdb shows in-frame clones only, minus some. There are approximately 220,000 clones in the sample; 80% to 90% occur only once, and about 4.8% lies in the top ten. The CDR3 length is 15 residues. Germline lookup yields CDR1 LNHNV and CDR2 YYDKDF (reference sequence). V lost 2 bases, J lost 6 bases, and 16 bases lay in between. Sequenced sample: PBMCs or T cells enriched from blood (not recorded which). The sequence was collected from a woman aged 50 to 60 who had been exposed to COVID-19. This sequence joins TRBV15 and TRBJ1-2, with D maybe TRBD1 (5 bases). CDR3: CATSRPQERRNGYTF. In DNA, the CDR3 is TGTGCCACCAGCAGACCACAGGAGAGACGGAATGGCTACACCTTC.